These 8 T cell receptor beta chains were sequenced from one sample in a study of CD8 T cells in ankylosing spondylitis. Via MiXCR, TCRdb re-called the 5' RACE reads, giving one row per CDR3 protein. Of approximately 250,000 distinct CDR3 sequences listed, roughly 25% are singletons. Source material: blood, either unsorted or a sorted T cell fraction (not recorded which). The source of these receptors is a male donor with ankylosing spondylitis or in good health (not recorded which).

This clonotype came up a few times. The rearrangement uses TRBV20-1 and TRBJ2-7; the match to TRBD1 covers 9 bases. The CDR3 has 15 amino acids. The germline V gene encodes CDR1 DFQATT and CDR2 SNEGSKA (reference sequence). V dropped 6 bases and J dropped 0; count of bases not matched to a gene: 9. CDR3 amino acids: CSALSGQGDSYEQYF. The DNA of the CDR3 is TGCAGTGCCCTGTCGGGACAGGGAGACTCCTACGAGCAGTACTTC.

This sequence joins TRBV7-2 and TRBJ2-1; TRBD1 might be the D (6 bases). The CDR3 spans 14 residues. V gave up 1 base and J gave up 7 bases, with 11 bases separating them. From germline, CDR1 is SGHTA and CDR2 FQGNSA. CDR3 sequence: CASSLDRERNEQFF. The DNA for the CDR3 is TGTGCCAGCAGCTTAGACAGGGAAAGGAATGAGCAGTTCTTC.

The chain recombines TRBV12-3 or TRBV12-4 with TRBJ2-1, with D perhaps matching TRBD1 (6 bases). The CDR3 sequence is 13 residues long. Between the trimmed V and J ends, which lost 6 bases and 5 bases, there was a span of 11 bases. The CDR3 here is CASSSGTNNEQFF. The CDR3 DNA reads TGTGCCAGCAGCTCCGGGACAAACAATGAGCAGTTCTTC.

This chain links TRBV20-1 with TRBJ2-7, with D hard to call. Looked up from germline, CDR1 is DFQATT and CDR2 is SNEGSKA (reference sequence). The CDR3 extends over 14 amino acids. Trimming stripped 0 bases from V and 6 bases from J, with 15 bases between. The CDR3 region has the DNA TGCAGTGCTAGAGATCTCGGGCTGACCGCCGAGCAGTACTTC. It specifies CSARDLGLTAEQYF.

This clonotype showed up many times. The J gene is TRBJ2-5, the V gene TRBV29-1; D perhaps matches TRBD2 (5 bases). The ends were cut back, 4 bases at V and 9 bases at J, with 18 bases in the middle. The CDR3 totals 13 residues. Per germline, CDR1 SQVTM and CDR2 ANQGSEA. The CDR3 DNA sequence: TGCAGCGTTGTTTACAGCGGCCCGAGGGCCCAGTACTTC. This codes for CSVVYSGPRAQYF. Using reference TRBV29-1 and TRBJ2-5 for the parts outside the CDR3, the full variable domain is SAVISQKPSRDICQRGTSLTIQCQVDSQVTMMFWYRQQPGQSLTLIATANQGSEATYESGFVIDKFPISRPNLTFSTLTVSNMSPEDSSIYLCSVVYSGPRAQYFGPGTRLLVL.

V usage is TRBV15 and J usage is TRBJ1-2, with D perhaps TRBD1 (5 bases). CDR3 length: 15 amino acids. V gave up 0 bases and J gave up 2 bases, with 10 bases separating them. The germline CDR1 and CDR2 sequences are LNHNV and YYDKDF (reference sequence). For the CDR3, the DNA is TGTGCCACCAGCAGAGAACGGGGGGTAAACTATGGCTACACCTTC. Its protein is CATSRERGVNYGYTF.

This clonotype was found many times. The chain uses TRBV27 and TRBJ1-2, with D possibly matching TRBD1 (5 bases). V gave up 2 bases and J gave up 7 bases, with 11 bases separating them. CDR1 is MNHEY and CDR2 is SMNVEV in the germline V gene (reference sequence). The CDR3 loop spans 13 amino acids. The CDR3 bases are TGTGCCAGCAGTTTAAGGGGCGGTTTTGGCTACACCTTC. Its protein is CASSLRGGFGYTF.

This chain uses TRBV11-1 with TRBJ2-1, with 7 positions matching TRBD1. CDR1 and CDR2 from the germline V gene are SGHAT and FQDESV (reference sequence). The ends lost 5 bases at V and 5 bases at J; junction bases unmatched: 6. This CDR3 spans 14 amino acids. CDR3 coding DNA: TGTGCCAGCAGCACCGACAGGGTACACAATGAGCAGTTCTTC. Amino acids: CASSTDRVHNEQFF.